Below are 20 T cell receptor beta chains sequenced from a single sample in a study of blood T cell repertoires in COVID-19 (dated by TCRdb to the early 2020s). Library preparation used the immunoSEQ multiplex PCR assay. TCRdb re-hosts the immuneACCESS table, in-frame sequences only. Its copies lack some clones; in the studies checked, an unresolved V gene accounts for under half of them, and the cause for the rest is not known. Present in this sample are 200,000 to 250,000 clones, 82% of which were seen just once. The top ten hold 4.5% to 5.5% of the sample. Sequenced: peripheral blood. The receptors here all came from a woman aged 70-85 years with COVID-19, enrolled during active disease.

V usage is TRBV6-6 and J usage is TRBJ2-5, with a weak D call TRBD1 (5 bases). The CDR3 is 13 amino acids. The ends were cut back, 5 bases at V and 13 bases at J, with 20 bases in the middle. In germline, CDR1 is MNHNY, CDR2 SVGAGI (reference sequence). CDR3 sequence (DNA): TGTGCCAGCAGTCACAGCACAGGTTTCACCTGGTACTTC. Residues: CASSHSTGFTWYF.

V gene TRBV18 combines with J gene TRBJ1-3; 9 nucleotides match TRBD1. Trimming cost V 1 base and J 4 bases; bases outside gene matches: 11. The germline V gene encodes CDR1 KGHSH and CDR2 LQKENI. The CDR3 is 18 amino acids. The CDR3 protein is CASSPLKGTGPQGNTIYF. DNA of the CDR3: TGTGCCAGCTCACCACTGAAAGGGACAGGGCCTCAAGGAAACACCATATATTTT.

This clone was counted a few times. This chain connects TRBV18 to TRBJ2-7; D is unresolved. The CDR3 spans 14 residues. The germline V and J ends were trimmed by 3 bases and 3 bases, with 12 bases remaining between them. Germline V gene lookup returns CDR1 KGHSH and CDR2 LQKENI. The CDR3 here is CASSPAAAGYEQYF. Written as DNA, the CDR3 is TGTGCCAGCTCACCTGCGGCCGCTGGCTACGAGCAGTACTTC.

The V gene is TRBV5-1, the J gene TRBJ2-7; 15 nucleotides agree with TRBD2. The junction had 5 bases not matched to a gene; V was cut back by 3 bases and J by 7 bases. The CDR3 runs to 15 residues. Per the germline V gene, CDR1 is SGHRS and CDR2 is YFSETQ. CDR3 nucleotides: TGCGCCAGCAGCTCCGGGACTAGCGGGAGGTGGGAGCAGTACTTC. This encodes CASSSGTSGRWEQYF.

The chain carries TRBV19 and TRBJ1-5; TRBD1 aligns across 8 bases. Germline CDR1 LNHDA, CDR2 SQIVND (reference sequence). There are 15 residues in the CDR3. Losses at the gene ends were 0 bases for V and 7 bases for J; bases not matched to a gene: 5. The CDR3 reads CASSIDRGHGQPQHF. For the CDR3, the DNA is TGTGCCAGTAGTATAGACAGGGGGCATGGGCAGCCCCAGCATTTT.

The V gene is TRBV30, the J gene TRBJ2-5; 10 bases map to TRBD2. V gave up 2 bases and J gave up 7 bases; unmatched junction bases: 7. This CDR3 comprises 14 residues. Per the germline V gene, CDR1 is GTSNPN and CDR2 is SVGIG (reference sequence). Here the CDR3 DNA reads TGTGCCTGGAGTATTCCTAGCGGGAGAATGACCCAGTACTTC. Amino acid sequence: CAWSIPSGRMTQYF.

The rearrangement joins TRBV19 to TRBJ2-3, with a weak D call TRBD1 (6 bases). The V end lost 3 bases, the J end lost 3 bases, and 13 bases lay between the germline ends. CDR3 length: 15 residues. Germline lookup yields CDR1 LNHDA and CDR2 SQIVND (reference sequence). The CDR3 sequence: CASSMQTGSTDTQYF. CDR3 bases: TGTGCCAGTAGTATGCAGACAGGCTCGACAGATACGCAGTATTTT.

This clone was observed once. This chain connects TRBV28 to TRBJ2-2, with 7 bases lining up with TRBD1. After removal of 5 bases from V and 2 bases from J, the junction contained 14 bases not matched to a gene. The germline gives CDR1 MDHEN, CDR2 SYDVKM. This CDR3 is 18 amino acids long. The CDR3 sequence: CASSPPRQGVRNTGELFF. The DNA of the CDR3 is TGTGCCAGCAGTCCCCCCCGACAGGGAGTTAGAAACACCGGGGAGCTGTTTTTT.

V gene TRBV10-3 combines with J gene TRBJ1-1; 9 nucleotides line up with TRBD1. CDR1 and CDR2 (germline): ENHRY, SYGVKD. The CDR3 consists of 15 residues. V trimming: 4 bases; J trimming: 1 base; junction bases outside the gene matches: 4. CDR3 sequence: CAISGPDRGNTEAFF. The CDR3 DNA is TGTGCCATCAGTGGACCGGACAGGGGGAACACTGAAGCTTTCTTT.

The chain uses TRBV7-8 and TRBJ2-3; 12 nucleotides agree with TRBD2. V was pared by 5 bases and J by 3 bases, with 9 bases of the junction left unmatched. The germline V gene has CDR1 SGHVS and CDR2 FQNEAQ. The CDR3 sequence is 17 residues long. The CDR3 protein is CASSRASGRGGTDTQYF. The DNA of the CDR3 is TGTGCCAGCAGCCGAGCTAGCGGGAGGGGCGGAACAGATACGCAGTATTTT.

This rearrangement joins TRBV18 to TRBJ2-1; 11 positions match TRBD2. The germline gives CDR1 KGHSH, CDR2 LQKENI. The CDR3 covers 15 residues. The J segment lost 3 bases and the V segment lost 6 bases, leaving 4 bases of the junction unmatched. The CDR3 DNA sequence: TGTGCCAGCTCCCTGACTAGCGGGAACTACAATGAGCAGTTCTTC. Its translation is CASSLTSGNYNEQFF.

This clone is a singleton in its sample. CDR3 in amino acids: CASRKSGLAGGQYQETQYF. Written as DNA, the CDR3 is TGTGCCAGCAGAAAATCGGGACTAGCGGGAGGGCAGTACCAAGAGACCCAGTACTTC. The chain uses TRBV27 and TRBJ2-5; 16 bases are a match to TRBD2. Germline lookup yields CDR1 MNHEY and CDR2 SMNVEV (reference sequence). The CDR3 extends over 19 amino acids. V lost 6 bases, J lost 0 bases, and 10 bases stayed unmatched.

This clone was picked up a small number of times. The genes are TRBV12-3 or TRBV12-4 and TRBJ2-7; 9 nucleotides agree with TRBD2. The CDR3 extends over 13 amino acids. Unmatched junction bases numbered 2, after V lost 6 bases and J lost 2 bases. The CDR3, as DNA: TGTGCCAGCAGGCGGGAGGGAGCCTACGAGCAGTACTTC. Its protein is CASRREGAYEQYF.

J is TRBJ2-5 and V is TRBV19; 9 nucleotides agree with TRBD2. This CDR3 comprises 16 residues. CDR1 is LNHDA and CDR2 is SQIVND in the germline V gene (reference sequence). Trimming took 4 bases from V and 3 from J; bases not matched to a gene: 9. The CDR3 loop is CASSKLPSGAKETQYF. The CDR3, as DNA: TGTGCCAGTAGTAAGCTGCCTAGCGGGGCCAAAGAGACCCAGTACTTC.

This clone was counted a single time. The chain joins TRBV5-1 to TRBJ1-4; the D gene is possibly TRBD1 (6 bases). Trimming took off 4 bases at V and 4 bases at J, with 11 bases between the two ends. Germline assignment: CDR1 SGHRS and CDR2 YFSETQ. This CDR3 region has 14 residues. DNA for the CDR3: TGCGCCAGCAGCGTTGGACAGCTTAATGAAAAACTGTTTTTT. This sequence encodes CASSVGQLNEKLFF.

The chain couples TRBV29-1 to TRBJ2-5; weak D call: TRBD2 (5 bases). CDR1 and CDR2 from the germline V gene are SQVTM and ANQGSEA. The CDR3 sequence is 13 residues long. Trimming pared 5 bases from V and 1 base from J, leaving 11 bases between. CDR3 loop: CSVLSGGQETQYF. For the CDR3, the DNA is TGCAGCGTTTTGAGCGGAGGCCAAGAGACCCAGTACTTC. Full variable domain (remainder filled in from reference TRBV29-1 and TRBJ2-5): SAVISQKPSRDICQRGTSLTIQCQVDSQVTMMFWYRQQPGQSLTLIATANQGSEATYESGFVIDKFPISRPNLTFSTLTVSNMSPEDSSIYLCSVLSGGQETQYFGPGTRLLVL.

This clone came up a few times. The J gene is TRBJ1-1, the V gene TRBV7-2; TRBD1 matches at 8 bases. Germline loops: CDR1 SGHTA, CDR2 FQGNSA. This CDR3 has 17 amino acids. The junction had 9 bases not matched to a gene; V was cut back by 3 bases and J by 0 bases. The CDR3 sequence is CASSFRWLQGVNTEAFF. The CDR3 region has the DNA TGTGCCAGCAGCTTTCGGTGGTTACAGGGGGTGAACACTGAAGCTTTCTTT.

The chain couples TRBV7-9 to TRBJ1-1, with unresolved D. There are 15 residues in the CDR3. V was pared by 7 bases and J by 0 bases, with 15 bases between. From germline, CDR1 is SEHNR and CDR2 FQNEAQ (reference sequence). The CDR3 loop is CASNPGRSMNTEAFF. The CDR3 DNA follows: TGTGCCAGCAACCCCGGTCGGTCTATGAACACTGAAGCTTTCTTT. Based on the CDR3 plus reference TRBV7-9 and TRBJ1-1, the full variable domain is DTGVSQNPRHKITKRGQNVTFRCDPISEHNRLYWYRQTLGQGPEFLTYFQNEAQLEKSRLLSDRFSAERPKGSFSTLEIQRTEQGDSAMYLCASNPGRSMNTEAFFGQGTRLTVV.

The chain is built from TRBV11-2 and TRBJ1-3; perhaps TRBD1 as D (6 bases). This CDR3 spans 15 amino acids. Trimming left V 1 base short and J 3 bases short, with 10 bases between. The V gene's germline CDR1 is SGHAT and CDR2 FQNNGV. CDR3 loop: CASSLGAGVGNTIYF. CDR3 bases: TGTGCCAGCAGCTTAGGAGCAGGGGTTGGAAACACCATATATTTT.

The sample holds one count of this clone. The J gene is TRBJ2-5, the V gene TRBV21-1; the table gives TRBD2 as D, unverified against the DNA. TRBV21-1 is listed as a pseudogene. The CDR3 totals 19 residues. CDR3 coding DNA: TGTGCCAGCAGCCCGACCAAGGAGCGGGAGGGCCGGAGAGTGGAGACCCAGTACTTC. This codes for CASSPTKEREGRRVETQYF.